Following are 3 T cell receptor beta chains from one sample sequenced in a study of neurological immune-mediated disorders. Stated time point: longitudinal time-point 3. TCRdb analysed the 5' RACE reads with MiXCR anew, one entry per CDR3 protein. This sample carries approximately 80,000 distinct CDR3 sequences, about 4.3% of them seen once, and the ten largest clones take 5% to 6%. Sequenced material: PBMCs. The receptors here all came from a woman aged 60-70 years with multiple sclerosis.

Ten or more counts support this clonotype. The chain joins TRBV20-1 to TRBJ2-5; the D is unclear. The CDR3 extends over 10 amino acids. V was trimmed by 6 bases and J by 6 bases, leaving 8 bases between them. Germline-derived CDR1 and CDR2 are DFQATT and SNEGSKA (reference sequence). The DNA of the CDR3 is TGCAGTGCCACGCAGAAGACCCAGTACTTC. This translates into CSATQKTQYF.

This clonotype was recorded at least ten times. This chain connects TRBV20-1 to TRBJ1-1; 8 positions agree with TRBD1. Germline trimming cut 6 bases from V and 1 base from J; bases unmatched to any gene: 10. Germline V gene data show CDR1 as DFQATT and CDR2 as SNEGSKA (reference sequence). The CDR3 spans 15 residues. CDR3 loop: CSATGGIVGNTEAFF. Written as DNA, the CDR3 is TGCAGTGCCACAGGGGGGATTGTTGGGAACACTGAAGCTTTCTTT.

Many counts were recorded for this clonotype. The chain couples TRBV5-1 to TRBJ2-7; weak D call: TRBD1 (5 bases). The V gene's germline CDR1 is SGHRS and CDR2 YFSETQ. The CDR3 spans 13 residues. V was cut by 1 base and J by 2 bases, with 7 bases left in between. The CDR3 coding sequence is TGCGCCAGCAGCTTGCAGGGAACCTACGAGCAGTACTTC. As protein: CASSLQGTYEQYF.